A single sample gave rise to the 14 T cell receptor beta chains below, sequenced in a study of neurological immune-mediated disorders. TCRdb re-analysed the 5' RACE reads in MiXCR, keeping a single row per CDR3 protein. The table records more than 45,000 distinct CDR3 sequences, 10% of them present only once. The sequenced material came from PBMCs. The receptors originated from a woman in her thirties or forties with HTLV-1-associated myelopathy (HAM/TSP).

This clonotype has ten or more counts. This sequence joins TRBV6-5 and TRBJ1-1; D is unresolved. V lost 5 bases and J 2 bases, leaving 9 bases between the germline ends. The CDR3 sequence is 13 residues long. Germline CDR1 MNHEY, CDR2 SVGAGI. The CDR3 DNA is TGTGCCAGCAGTATGAGGGATAACACTGAAGCTTTCTTT. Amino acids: CASSMRDNTEAFF.

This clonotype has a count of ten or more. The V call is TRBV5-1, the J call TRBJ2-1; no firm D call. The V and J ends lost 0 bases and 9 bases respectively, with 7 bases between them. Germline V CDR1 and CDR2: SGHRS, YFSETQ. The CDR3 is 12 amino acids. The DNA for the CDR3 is TGCGCCAGCAGCTTGGGAAATCGTGAGCAGTTCTTC. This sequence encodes CASSLGNREQFF.

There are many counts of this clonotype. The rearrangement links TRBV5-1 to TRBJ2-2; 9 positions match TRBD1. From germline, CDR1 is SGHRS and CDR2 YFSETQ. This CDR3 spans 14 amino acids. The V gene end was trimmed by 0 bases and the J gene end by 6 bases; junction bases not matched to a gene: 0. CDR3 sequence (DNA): TGCGCCAGCAGCTTGGGACAGGGGGCCGGGGAGCTGTTTTTT. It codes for CASSLGQGAGELFF. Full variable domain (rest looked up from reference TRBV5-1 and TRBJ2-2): KAGVTQTPRYLIKTRGQQVTLSCSPISGHRSVSWYQQTPGQGLQFLFEYFSETQRNKGNFPGRFSGRQFSNSRSEMNVSTLELGDSALYLCASSLGQGAGELFFGEGSRLTVL.

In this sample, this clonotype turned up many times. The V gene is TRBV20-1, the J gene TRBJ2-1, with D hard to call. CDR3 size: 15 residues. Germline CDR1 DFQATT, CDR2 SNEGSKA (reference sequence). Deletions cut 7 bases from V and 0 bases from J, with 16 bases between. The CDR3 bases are TGCAGTGGGGGTTTGACCCGCAGCTCCTACAATGAGCAGTTCTTC. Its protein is CSGGLTRSSYNEQFF.

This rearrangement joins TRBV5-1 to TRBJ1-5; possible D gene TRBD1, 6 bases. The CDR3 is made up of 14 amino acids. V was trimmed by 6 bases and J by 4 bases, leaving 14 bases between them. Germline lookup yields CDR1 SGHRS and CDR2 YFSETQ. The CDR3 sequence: CASIIRTENQPQHF. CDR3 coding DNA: TGCGCCAGCATCATCCGGACAGAGAATCAGCCCCAGCATTTT.

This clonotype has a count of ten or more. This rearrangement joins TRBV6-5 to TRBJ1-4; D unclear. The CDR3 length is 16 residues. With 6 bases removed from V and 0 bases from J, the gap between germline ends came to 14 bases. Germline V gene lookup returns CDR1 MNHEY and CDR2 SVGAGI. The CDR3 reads CASSPRFLATNEKLFF. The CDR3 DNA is TGTGCCAGCAGCCCCCGCTTCCTTGCAACTAATGAAAAACTGTTTTTT.

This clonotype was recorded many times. The DNA for the CDR3 is TGCGCCAGCAGCCCCAGACTAGCGGCCCAAGAGACCCAGTACTTC. This sequence encodes CASSPRLAAQETQYF. The chain employs TRBV4-3 and TRBJ2-5; the match to TRBD2 covers 9 bases. The CDR3 contains 15 residues. CDR1 and CDR2 from the germline V gene are LGHNA and YSLEER. The trim removed 4 bases at V and 1 base at J, leaving 4 bases unmatched.

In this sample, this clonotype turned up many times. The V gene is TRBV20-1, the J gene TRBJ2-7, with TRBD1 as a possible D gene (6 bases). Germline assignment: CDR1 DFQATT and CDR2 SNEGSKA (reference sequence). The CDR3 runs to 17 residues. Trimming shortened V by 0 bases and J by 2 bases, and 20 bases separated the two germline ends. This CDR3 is CSARDVRGLGAPYEQYF. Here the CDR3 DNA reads TGCAGTGCTAGAGATGTCCGGGGCTTGGGGGCTCCCTACGAGCAGTACTTC.

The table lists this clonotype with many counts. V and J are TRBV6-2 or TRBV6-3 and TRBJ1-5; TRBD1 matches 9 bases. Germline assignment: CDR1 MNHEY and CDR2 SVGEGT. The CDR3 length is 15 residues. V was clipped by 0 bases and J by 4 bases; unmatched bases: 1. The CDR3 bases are TGTGCCAGCAGTTACTCGGGACAGGGAAATCAGCCCCAGCATTTT. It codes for CASSYSGQGNQPQHF.

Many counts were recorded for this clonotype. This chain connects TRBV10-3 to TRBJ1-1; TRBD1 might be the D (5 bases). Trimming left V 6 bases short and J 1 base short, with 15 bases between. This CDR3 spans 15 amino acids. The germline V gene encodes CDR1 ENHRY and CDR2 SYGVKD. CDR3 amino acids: CAISGTIAGNTEAFF. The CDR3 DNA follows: TGTGCCATCAGCGGGACCATCGCTGGGAACACTGAAGCTTTCTTT.

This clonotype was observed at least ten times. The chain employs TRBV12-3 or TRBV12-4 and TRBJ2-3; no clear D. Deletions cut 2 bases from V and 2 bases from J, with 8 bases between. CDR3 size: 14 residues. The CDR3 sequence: CASSLLSTTDTQYF. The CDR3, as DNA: TGTGCCAGCAGTTTACTCTCTACCACAGATACGCAGTATTTT.

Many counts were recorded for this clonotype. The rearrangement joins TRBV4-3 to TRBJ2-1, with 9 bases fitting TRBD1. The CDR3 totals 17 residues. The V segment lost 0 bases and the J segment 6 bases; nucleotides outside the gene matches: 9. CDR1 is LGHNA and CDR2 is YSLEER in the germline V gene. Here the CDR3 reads CASSQDMPGQGVNEQFF. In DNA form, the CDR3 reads TGCGCCAGCAGCCAAGATATGCCGGGACAGGGAGTCAATGAGCAGTTCTTC.

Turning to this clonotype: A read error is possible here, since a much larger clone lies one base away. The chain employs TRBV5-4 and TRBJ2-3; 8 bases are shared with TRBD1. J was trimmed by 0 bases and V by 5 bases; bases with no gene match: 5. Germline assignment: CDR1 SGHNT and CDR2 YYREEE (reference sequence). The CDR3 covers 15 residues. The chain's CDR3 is CASRFQGASTDTQYF. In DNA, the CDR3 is TGTGCCAGCAGATTCCAGGGGGCCAGCACAGATACGCAGTATTTT.

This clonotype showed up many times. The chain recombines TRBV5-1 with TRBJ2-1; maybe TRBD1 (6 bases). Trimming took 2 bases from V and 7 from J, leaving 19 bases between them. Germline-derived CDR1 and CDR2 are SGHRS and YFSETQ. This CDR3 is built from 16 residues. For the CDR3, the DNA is TGCGCCAGCAGCTTAGCCTTCTGGGAGAGGGGGAATGAGCAGTTCTTC. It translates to CASSLAFWERGNEQFF. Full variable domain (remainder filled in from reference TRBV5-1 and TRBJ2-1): KAGVTQTPRYLIKTRGQQVTLSCSPISGHRSVSWYQQTPGQGLQFLFEYFSETQRNKGNFPGRFSGRQFSNSRSEMNVSTLELGDSALYLCASSLAFWERGNEQFFGPGTRLTVL.